What follows are 23 T cell receptor beta chains derived from one specimen sequenced in a study of post-analysis software for immune sequencing data. These receptors lack a known antigen. Study-level results: A handful of TRBV segments were more frequent in patients than controls; TRBV5-6, TRBV5-1 and TRBV20-1 belonged to this group.

Sequencing libraries made from TCR beta cDNA carried unique molecular identifiers. A single record per CDR3 protein comes from TCRdb applying MiXCR to the PCR reads. The sample has some 700,000 distinct CDR3 sequences, 55% to 60% seen once. The sample was blood. These receptors came from a girl aged 2 to 10 with multiple sclerosis.

This clonotype was seen more than once but under ten times. V usage is TRBV7-9 and J usage is TRBJ2-5; TRBD1 matches 9 bases. V was clipped by 4 bases and J by 11 bases; unmatched bases: 11. This CDR3 is built from 14 residues. CDR1 is SEHNR and CDR2 is FQNEAQ in the germline V gene (reference sequence). CDR3 sequence reads: CASSSLGTGSEQYF. The CDR3 DNA reads as TGTGCCAGCAGCTCTTTAGGGACAGGGAGTGAGCAGTACTTC.

The chain has TRBV20-1 and TRBJ2-3; 9 bases match TRBD1. The CDR3 covers 12 residues. CDR1 and CDR2 (germline): DFQATT, SNEGSKA (reference sequence). The ends lost 3 bases at V and 6 bases at J; junction bases unmatched: 1. The CDR3 coding sequence is TGCAGTGCTAGGACAGGGGGGGATACGCAGTATTTT. It specifies CSARTGGDTQYF.

The V and J genes are TRBV12-3 or TRBV12-4 and TRBJ2-4, with 7 bases matching TRBD1. V trimming: 6 bases; J trimming: 7 bases; junction bases outside the gene matches: 12. The CDR3 has 15 amino acids. The CDR3: CASSSPGQPKNIQYF. The CDR3 DNA reads TGTGCCAGCAGCTCCCCGGGACAGCCAAAGAACATTCAGTACTTC.

The DNA of the CDR3 is TGCGCCAGCAGCCAAGAATTTGCTAGCGGGGGAATCTCCTCCTACAATGAGCAGTTCTTC. It yields the protein CASSQEFASGGISSYNEQFF. V is TRBV4-3 and J is TRBJ2-1; 10 bases line up with TRBD2. With 0 bases clipped from V and 0 bases from J, the junction kept 11 bases outside the gene matches. Germline V CDR1 and CDR2: LGHNA, YSLEER. The length of the CDR3 is 20 residues.

The chain combines TRBV2 with TRBJ2-6; D is perhaps TRBD2 (7 bases). Germline-derived CDR1 and CDR2 are SNHLY and FYNNEI. Deletions cut 5 bases from V and 4 bases from J, with 15 bases between. The CDR3 loop spans 16 amino acids. The CDR3 DNA follows: TGTGCCAGCAGTTCAGTAGGGGGGGGGGGGGCCAACGTCCTGACTTTC. It translates to CASSSVGGGGANVLTF.

The chain employs TRBV11-2 and TRBJ2-3; 10 bases agree with TRBD1. This CDR3 has 17 residues. Germline CDR1 reads SGHAT; CDR2 reads FQNNGV. V lost 3 bases to trimming and J lost 5 bases; unmatched junction nucleotides: 11. CDR3 in amino acids: CASSLGTGTGAGDTQYF. Written as DNA, the CDR3 is TGTGCCAGCAGCTTGGGTACCGGGACAGGGGCTGGAGATACGCAGTATTTT.

J is TRBJ2-7 and V is TRBV5-5; no clear D gene. Germline CDR1 is SGHKS and CDR2 is YYEKEE (reference sequence). With 0 bases removed from V and 3 bases from J, the gap between germline ends came to 10 bases. The CDR3 totals 14 residues. The CDR3 coding sequence is TGTGCCAGCAGCTTGGAGGTCAGCAGCTACGAGCAGTACTTC. It yields the protein CASSLEVSSYEQYF.

The chain carries TRBV18 and TRBJ2-3; D might be TRBD2 (5 bases). The CDR3 has 18 amino acids. V was clipped by 6 bases and J by 2 bases, with 24 bases between them. Germline loops: CDR1 KGHSH, CDR2 LQKENI. CDR3 DNA: TGTGCCAGCTCCCTCAGCTTCACATCGGGAAGGGCCACAGATACGCAGTATTTT. This translates into CASSLSFTSGRATDTQYF. Variable domain in full (rest from reference TRBV18 and TRBJ2-3): NAGVMQNPRHLVRRRGQEARLRCSPMKGHSHVYWYRQLPEEGLKFMVYLQKENIIDESGMPKERFSAEFPKEGPSILRIQQVVRGDSAAYFCASSLSFTSGRATDTQYFGPGTRLTVL.

This clonotype was detected only once. The rearrangement joins TRBV2 to TRBJ2-5, with D possibly being TRBD2 (5 bases). The V end was cut by 0 bases, the J end by 3 bases, with 17 bases between. This CDR3 has 17 residues. CDR1 and CDR2 (germline): SNHLY, FYNNEI. CDR3 bases: TGTGCCAGCAGTGAAGCGCGAGGGCCACCTGTAAAAGAGACCCAGTACTTC. It encodes CASSEARGPPVKETQYF.

The V and J genes are TRBV6-2 or TRBV6-3 and TRBJ1-5; D is perhaps TRBD1 (5 bases). The CDR3 runs to 20 residues. Germline V lookup: CDR1 MNHEY, CDR2 SVGEGT. The V and J ends lost 0 bases and 1 base respectively, with 22 bases between them. The CDR3 spells CASSYSHGGPRLGSNQPQHF. Here the CDR3 DNA reads TGTGCCAGCAGTTACTCGCACGGGGGACCCCGGCTTGGAAGCAATCAGCCCCAGCATTTT.

The J gene is TRBJ2-1, the V gene TRBV6-4; 7 bases are a match to TRBD2. Unmatched junction bases numbered 9, after V lost 4 bases and J lost 6 bases. Looked up from germline, CDR1 is MRHNA and CDR2 is SNTAGT. CDR3 length: 15 amino acids. CDR3 residues: CASSAEMAGVNEQFF. Written as DNA, the CDR3 is TGTGCCAGCAGTGCGGAGATGGCGGGAGTCAATGAGCAGTTCTTC.

The CDR3 loop reads CASSLRSLAYGYTF. In DNA, the CDR3 is TGTGCCAGCAGTTTAAGGTCCCTTGCCTATGGCTACACCTTC. The J gene is TRBJ1-2, the V gene TRBV12-3 or TRBV12-4; D is uncertain. This CDR3 has 14 amino acids. Trimming took 2 bases from V and 4 from J, leaving 11 bases between them.

The chain recombines TRBV6-2 or TRBV6-3 with TRBJ2-7, with 11 bases identical to TRBD2. Germline V CDR1 and CDR2: MNHEY, SVGEGT. This CDR3 contains 16 residues. V lost 6 bases to trimming and J lost 4 bases; unmatched junction nucleotides: 11. In DNA, the CDR3 is TGTGCCAGCAGGCGTACTAGCGGGAGAAGTCAGTACGAGCAGTACTTC. Translation gives CASRRTSGRSQYEQYF.

The chain is built from TRBV5-5 and TRBJ2-5; unclear D gene. In germline, CDR1 is SGHKS, CDR2 YYEKEE (reference sequence). The CDR3 spans 15 residues. V shed 4 bases and J shed 2 bases, with 15 bases lying between them. The CDR3 region is CASSPPDGPQETQYF. CDR3 sequence (DNA): TGTGCCAGCAGCCCCCCGGACGGACCACAAGAGACCCAGTACTTC.

The CDR3 reads CASSLRAGLSTDTQYF. Written as DNA, the CDR3 is TGTGCCAGCAGTTTAAGGGCAGGCCTCAGCACAGATACGCAGTATTTT. The V call is TRBV7-2, the J call TRBJ2-3; no reliable D call. The germline V and J ends were trimmed by 6 bases and 0 bases, with 16 bases remaining between them. This CDR3 region has 16 residues. Germline values: CDR1 SGHTA, CDR2 FQGNSA.

The chain uses TRBV20-1 and TRBJ1-5; D is unclear. Germline loops: CDR1 DFQATT, CDR2 SNEGSKA (reference sequence). The CDR3 spans 16 residues. The germline V and J ends were trimmed by 0 bases and 4 bases, with 16 bases remaining between them. The CDR3 coding sequence is TGCAGTGCTAGAGATCAGAAAGCTTCCGGAAATCAGCCCCAGCATTTT. Translated: CSARDQKASGNQPQHF.

This clonotype was seen ten or more times. The gene calls are TRBV20-1 and TRBJ2-7; the D gene is possibly TRBD1 (6 bases). CDR1 is DFQATT and CDR2 is SNEGSKA in the germline V gene (reference sequence). The CDR3 has 15 amino acids. DNA for the CDR3: TGCAGCGCGTCCCAGGGGTCCGTAAGCTCCTACGAGCAGTACTTC. Residues: CSASQGSVSSYEQYF.

This clonotype was counted a few times. V is TRBV6-2 or TRBV6-3 and J is TRBJ2-1; 10 nucleotides line up with TRBD2. This CDR3 is built from 16 residues. Germline V gene sequence: CDR1 MNHEY, CDR2 SVGEGT. The V and J ends lost 4 bases and 0 bases, in that order; junction bases with no gene match: 3. DNA of the CDR3: TGTGCCAGCAGTTCCGCTAGCGGGGGCTCCTACAATGAGCAGTTCTTC. It codes for CASSSASGGSYNEQFF.

The chain recombines TRBV7-2 with TRBJ2-1; the D is unclear. CDR3 size: 15 residues. The V end lost 5 bases, the J end lost 1 base, and 12 bases lay between the germline ends. CDR1 SGHTA and CDR2 FQGNSA come from the germline V gene. CDR3 in DNA: TGTGCCAGCAGCCCTACGCACGGATCCTACAATGAGCAGTTCTTC. This sequence encodes CASSPTHGSYNEQFF.

Only a few counts were recorded for this clonotype. V and J are TRBV28 and TRBJ2-7, with TRBD1 identical over 8 bases. The J segment lost 7 bases and the V segment lost 2 bases, leaving 7 bases of the junction unmatched. The CDR3 runs to 14 residues. The V gene's germline CDR1 is MDHEN and CDR2 SYDVKM. This CDR3 is CASSLGGQVGEQYF. The CDR3, as DNA: TGTGCCAGCAGTTTAGGGGGACAGGTGGGGGAGCAGTACTTC.

The chain couples TRBV3-1 to TRBJ1-6, with D hard to call. The germline V gene encodes CDR1 LGHDT and CDR2 YNNKEL (reference sequence). Deletions cut 0 bases from V and 9 bases from J, with 6 bases between. The CDR3 spans 13 residues. The CDR3 reads CASSQEEGSPLHF. As DNA, the CDR3 is TGTGCCAGCAGCCAAGAGGAGGGTTCACCCCTCCACTTT.

This clonotype has just a few counts. The chain links TRBV5-1 to TRBJ2-7; TRBD2 matches 7 bases. The CDR3 runs to 14 residues. Germline V gives CDR1 SGHRS, CDR2 YFSETQ. V lost 4 bases and J lost 0; bases outside the gene matches: 4. The CDR3 sequence: CASSPGTNSYEQYF. The DNA of the CDR3 is TGCGCCAGCAGCCCAGGGACTAACTCCTACGAGCAGTACTTC.

This chain links TRBV6-5 with TRBJ2-5; 8 bases fit TRBD1. The assigned J gene may be wrong: the sequence end matches TRBJ2-7 better. Germline CDR1 and CDR2: MNHEY and SVGAGI. The CDR3 totals 14 residues. CDR3 loop: CASRPSGGQDEQYF. The CDR3 bases are TGTGCCAGCAGGCCCTCAGGGGGCCAGGACGAGCAGTACTTC.